The rows below give T cell receptor beta chains drawn from one sample of a study of T cell repertoires in cytomegalovirus infection. Each CDR3 protein gets one entry after TCRdb re-called the reads with MiXCR. The sample carries hundreds of thousands of distinct CDR3 sequences, approximately 11% recorded once. Sample: PBMCs. Receptor source: a human donor in good health (CMV status not recorded). Some clones in this sample may be carry-over from other donors' samples. Each CDR3 is given with its conserved first and last residue. The D gene is left open where the match is weak. The listing skips clone size in some rows; elsewhere it reads once, few, many or a size class.

D gene: TRBD1; J gene: TRBJ1-2; V gene: TRBV5-4; clone size: .; CDR3 DNA: TGTGCCAGCAGCCGGGGGACAGCGGATTCTAACTATGGCTACACCTTC; CDR3 protein: CASSRGTADSNYGYTF
D gene: TRBD1; J gene: TRBJ1-2; V gene: TRBV11-2; clone size: many; CDR3 DNA: TGTGCCAGCAGCTCGGGGCGGGACAGGGGCGACTATGGCTACACCTTC; CDR3 protein: CASSSGRDRGDYGYTF
D gene: .; J gene: TRBJ2-5; V gene: TRBV29-1; clone size: .; CDR3 DNA: TGCAGCGTGGCCCCTAACAGGGAAGAGACCCAGTACTTC; CDR3 protein: CSVAPNREETQYF
D gene: .; J gene: TRBJ2-1; V gene: TRBV15; clone size: many; CDR3 DNA: TGTGCCACCAGCAGAGATGTAGGGGGGGCCCATGAGCAGTTCTTC; CDR3 protein: CATSRDVGGAHEQFF
D gene: .; J gene: TRBJ2-2; V gene: TRBV7-2; clone size: many; CDR3 DNA: TGTGCCAGCAGCTTAGTAACAGGGTCCCCCGGGGAGCTGTTTTTT; CDR3 protein: CASSLVTGSPGELFF
D gene: TRBD2; J gene: TRBJ2-2; V gene: TRBV20-1; clone size: .; CDR3 DNA: TGCAGTGCTAGAGATGCTCGCGGGAGGGCCGGCACCGGGGAGCTGTTTTTT; CDR3 protein: CSARDARGRAGTGELFF
D gene: TRBD2; J gene: TRBJ2-1; V gene: TRBV4-1; clone size: few; CDR3 DNA: TGTGCCAGCAGCCAAGAATTGGCGGCGGGAGTGAACAATGAGCAGTTCTTC; CDR3 protein: CASSQELAAGVNNEQFF
D gene: .; J gene: TRBJ1-2; V gene: TRBV6-4; clone size: few; CDR3 DNA: TGTGCCAGCAGCCCAGGACGGGGGTCCACAGGCCGCTATGGCTACACCTTC; CDR3 protein: CASSPGRGSTGRYGYTF
D gene: .; J gene: TRBJ2-7; V gene: TRBV5-6; clone size: .; CDR3 DNA: TGTGCCAGCAGCTTTCTGCAGGGCTACGAGCAGTACTTC; CDR3 protein: CASSFLQGYEQYF
D gene: .; J gene: TRBJ2-3; V gene: TRBV7-8; clone size: many; CDR3 DNA: TGTGCCAGCAGCTTAGGACAGACAACCGTCACAGATACGCAGTATTTT; CDR3 protein: CASSLGQTTVTDTQYF
D gene: TRBD1; J gene: TRBJ1-1; V gene: TRBV19; clone size: many; CDR3 DNA: TGTGCCAGTAATTTGGCTAACAGGGGGCTCACTGAAGCTTTCTTT; CDR3 protein: CASNLANRGLTEAFF
D gene: .; J gene: TRBJ2-4; V gene: TRBV19; clone size: .; CDR3 DNA: TGTGCCACTAGTATCCCACCCTGGGGCATTCAGTACTTC; CDR3 protein: CATSIPPWGIQYF
D gene: .; J gene: TRBJ1-6; V gene: TRBV19; clone size: few; CDR3 DNA: TGTGCCAGTCTGTCCGTTAATTCACCCCTCCACTTT; CDR3 protein: CASLSVNSPLHF
D gene: TRBD1; J gene: TRBJ1-1; V gene: TRBV29-1; clone size: few; CDR3 DNA: TGCAGCGTTGTAACATTTCGGGGACAGGGGGCTGGGAACACTGAAGCTTTCTTT; CDR3 protein: CSVVTFRGQGAGNTEAFF
D gene: .; J gene: TRBJ2-2; V gene: TRBV7-8; clone size: many; CDR3 DNA: TGTGCCAGCAGCTTTTCCAGGAGCGGGGAGCTGTTTTTT; CDR3 protein: CASSFSRSGELFF
D gene: .; J gene: TRBJ2-3; V gene: TRBV29-1; clone size: .; CDR3 DNA: TGCAGCGTTGAAGATCGTAGCGCTAGCACAGATACGCAGTATTTT; CDR3 protein: CSVEDRSASTDTQYF
D gene: TRBD2; J gene: TRBJ2-3; V gene: TRBV7-8; clone size: many; CDR3 DNA: TGTGCCAGCAGCCGCAGACTAGCGCGCACAGATACGCAGTATTTT; CDR3 protein: CASSRRLARTDTQYF
D gene: .; J gene: TRBJ2-7; V gene: TRBV28; clone size: few; CDR3 DNA: TGTGCCAGTACCAGCCTTAGCTCCTACGAGCAGTACTTC; CDR3 protein: CASTSLSSYEQYF
D gene: .; J gene: TRBJ2-2; V gene: TRBV6-6; clone size: .; CDR3 DNA: TGTGCCAGCAGTAAAGGTTCATCGGCCGGGGAGCTGTTTTTT; CDR3 protein: CASSKGSSAGELFF
D gene: TRBD2; J gene: TRBJ2-2; V gene: TRBV14; clone size: many; CDR3 DNA: TGTGCCAGCAGTCGGACTAGCGGGGGAGGAACCGGGGAGCTGTTTTTT; CDR3 protein: CASSRTSGGGTGELFF
D gene: .; J gene: TRBJ2-7; V gene: TRBV29-1; clone size: .; CDR3 DNA: TGCAGCGCCGTAATGAGCTCCTACGAGCAGTACTTC; CDR3 protein: CSAVMSSYEQYF
D gene: .; J gene: TRBJ2-5; V gene: TRBV11-2; clone size: many; CDR3 DNA: TGTGCCAGCAGCTTAAGGGTTAGGGAGACCCAGTACTTC; CDR3 protein: CASSLRVRETQYF